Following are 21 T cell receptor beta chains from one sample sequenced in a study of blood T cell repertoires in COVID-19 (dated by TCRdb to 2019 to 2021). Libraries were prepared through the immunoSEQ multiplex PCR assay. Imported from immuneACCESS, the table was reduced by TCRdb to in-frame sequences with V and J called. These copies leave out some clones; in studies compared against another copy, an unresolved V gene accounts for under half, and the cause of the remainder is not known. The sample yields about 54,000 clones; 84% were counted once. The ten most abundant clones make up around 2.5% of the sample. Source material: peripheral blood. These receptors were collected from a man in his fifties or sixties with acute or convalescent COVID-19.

In DNA form, the CDR3 reads TGTGCCAGCCGTCAATCAGGGTCGGGCACTGAAGCTTTCTTT. Amino acids: CASRQSGSGTEAFF. V gene TRBV6-5 combines with J gene TRBJ1-1; a weak D match, TRBD1 (5 bases). V shed 8 bases and J shed 4 bases, with 17 bases lying between them. The CDR3 totals 14 residues. Per germline, CDR1 MNHEY and CDR2 SVGAGI.

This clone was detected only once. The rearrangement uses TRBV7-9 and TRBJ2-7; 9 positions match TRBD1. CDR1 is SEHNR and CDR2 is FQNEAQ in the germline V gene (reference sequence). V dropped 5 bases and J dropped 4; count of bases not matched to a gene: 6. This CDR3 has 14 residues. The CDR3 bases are TGTGCCAGCAGCCCCCCGGACAGGGGATACGAGCAGTACTTC. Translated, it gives CASSPPDRGYEQYF.

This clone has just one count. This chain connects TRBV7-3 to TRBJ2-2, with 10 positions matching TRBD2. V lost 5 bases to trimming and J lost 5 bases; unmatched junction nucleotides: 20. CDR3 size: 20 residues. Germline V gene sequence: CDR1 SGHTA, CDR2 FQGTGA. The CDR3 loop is CASSPPGSEREGPRTGELFF. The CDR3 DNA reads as TGTGCCAGCAGCCCCCCAGGGTCAGAGCGGGAGGGCCCACGGACCGGGGAGCTGTTTTTT.

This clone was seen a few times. CDR3 protein: CASSVRWEGHEQYF. CDR3 coding DNA: TGTGCCAGCAGCGTTCGGTGGGAGGGCCACGAGCAGTACTTC. The chain recombines TRBV9 with TRBJ2-7; 7 bases match TRBD2. CDR3 size: 14 residues. Looked up from germline, CDR1 is SGDLS and CDR2 is YYNGEE. The V and J ends lost 2 bases and 5 bases, in that order; junction bases with no gene match: 7.

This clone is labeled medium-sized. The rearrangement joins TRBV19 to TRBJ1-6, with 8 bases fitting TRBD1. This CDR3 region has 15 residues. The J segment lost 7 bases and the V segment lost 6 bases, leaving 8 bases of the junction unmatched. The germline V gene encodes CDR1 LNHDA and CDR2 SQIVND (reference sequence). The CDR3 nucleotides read TGTGCCAGTAGCTCCGACAGGGGCCTCAATTCACCCCTCCACTTT. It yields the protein CASSSDRGLNSPLHF. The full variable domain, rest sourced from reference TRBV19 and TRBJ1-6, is DGGITQSPKYLFRKEGQNVTLSCEQNLNHDAMYWYRQDPGQGLRLIYYSQIVNDFQKGDIAEGYSVSREKKESFPLTVTSAQKNPTAFYLCASSSDRGLNSPLHFGNGTRLTVT.

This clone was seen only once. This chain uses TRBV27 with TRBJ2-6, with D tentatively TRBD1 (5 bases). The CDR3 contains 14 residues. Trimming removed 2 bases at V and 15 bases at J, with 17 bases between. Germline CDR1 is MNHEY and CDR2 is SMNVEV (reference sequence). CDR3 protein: CASSLGGLGTGLTF. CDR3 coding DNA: TGTGCCAGCAGTTTAGGCGGCCTGGGCACAGGCCTGACTTTC.

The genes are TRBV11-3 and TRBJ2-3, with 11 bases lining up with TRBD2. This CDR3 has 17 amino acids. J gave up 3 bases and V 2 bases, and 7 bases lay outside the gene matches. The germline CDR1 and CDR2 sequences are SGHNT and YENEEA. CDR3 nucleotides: TGTGCCAGCAGCTTAAGTAAACTAGCGGGAGAAACAGATACGCAGTATTTT. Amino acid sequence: CASSLSKLAGETDTQYF.

The CDR3 region is CASSSSDRGRQNIQYF. The CDR3 DNA reads as TGTGCCAGCAGCAGCTCGGACAGGGGGCGCCAAAACATTCAGTACTTC. V gene TRBV21-1 combines with J gene TRBJ2-4; the D call of TRBD1 is as the table states it, not checked on the DNA. TRBV21-1 is a known pseudogene. This CDR3 spans 16 amino acids.

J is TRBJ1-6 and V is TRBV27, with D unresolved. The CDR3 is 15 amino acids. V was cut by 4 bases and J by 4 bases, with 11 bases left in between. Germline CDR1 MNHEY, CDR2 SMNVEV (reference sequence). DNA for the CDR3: TGTGCCAGCAGTTACGCTCCCGGTTATAATTCACCCCTCCACTTT. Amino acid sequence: CASSYAPGYNSPLHF.

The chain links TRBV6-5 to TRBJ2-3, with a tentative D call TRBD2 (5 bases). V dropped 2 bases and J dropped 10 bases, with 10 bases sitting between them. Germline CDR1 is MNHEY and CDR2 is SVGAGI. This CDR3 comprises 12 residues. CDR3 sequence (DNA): TGTGCCAGCAGTTACGGGCTCGGGGCGCAGTATTTT. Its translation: CASSYGLGAQYF.

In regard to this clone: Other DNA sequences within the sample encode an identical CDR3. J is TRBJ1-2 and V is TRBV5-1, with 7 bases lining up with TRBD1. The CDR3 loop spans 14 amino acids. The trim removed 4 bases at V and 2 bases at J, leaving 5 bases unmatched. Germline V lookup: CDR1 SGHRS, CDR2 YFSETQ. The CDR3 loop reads CASSPGQANYGYTF. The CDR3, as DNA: TGCGCCAGCAGCCCCGGACAGGCCAACTATGGCTACACCTTC. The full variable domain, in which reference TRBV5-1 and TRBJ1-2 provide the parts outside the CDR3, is KAGVTQTPRYLIKTRGQQVTLSCSPISGHRSVSWYQQTPGQGLQFLFEYFSETQRNKGNFPGRFSGRQFSNSRSEMNVSTLELGDSALYLCASSPGQANYGYTFGSGTRLTVV.

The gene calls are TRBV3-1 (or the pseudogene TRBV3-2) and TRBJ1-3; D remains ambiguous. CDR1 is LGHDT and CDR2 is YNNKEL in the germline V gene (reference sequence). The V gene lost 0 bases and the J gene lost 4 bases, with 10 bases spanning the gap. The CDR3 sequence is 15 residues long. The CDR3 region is CASSQDSGSGNTIYF. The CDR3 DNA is TGTGCCAGCAGCCAAGATTCCGGGTCCGGAAACACCATATATTTT.

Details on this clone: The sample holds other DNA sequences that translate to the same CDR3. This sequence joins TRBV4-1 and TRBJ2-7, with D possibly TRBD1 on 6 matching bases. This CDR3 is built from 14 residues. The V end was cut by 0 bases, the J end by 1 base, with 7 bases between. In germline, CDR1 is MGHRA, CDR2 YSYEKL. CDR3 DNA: TGCGCCAGCAGCCAAGACAGGGGTTCCTACGAGCAGTACTTC. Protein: CASSQDRGSYEQYF.

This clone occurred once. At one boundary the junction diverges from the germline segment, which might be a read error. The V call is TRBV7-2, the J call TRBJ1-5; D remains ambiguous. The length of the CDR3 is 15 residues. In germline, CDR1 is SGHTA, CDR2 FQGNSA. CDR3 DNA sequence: TGTGCCAGCAGGTTAGGAGGTTATAGCAATCAGCCCCAGCATTTT. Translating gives CASRLGGYSNQPQHF.

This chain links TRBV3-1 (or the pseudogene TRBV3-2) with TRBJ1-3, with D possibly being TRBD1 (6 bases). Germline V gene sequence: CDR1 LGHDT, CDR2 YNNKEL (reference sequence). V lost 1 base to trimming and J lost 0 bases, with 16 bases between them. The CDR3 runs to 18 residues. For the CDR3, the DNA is TGTGCCAGCAGCCAAGTCCGGGACACCGGGGCCTCTGGAAACACCATATATTTT. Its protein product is CASSQVRDTGASGNTIYF.

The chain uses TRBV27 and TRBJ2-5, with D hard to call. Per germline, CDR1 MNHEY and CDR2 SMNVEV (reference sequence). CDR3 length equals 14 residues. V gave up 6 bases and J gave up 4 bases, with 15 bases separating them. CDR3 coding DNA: TGTGCCAGCAGACGCCGCTCGGGTCGAGAGACCCAGTACTTC. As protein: CASRRRSGRETQYF.

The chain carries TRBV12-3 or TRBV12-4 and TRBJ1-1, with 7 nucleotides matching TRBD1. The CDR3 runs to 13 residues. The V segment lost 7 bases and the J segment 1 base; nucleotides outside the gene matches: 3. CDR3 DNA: TGTGCCAGCACCCGACAGGGGAACACTGAAGCTTTCTTT. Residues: CASTRQGNTEAFF.

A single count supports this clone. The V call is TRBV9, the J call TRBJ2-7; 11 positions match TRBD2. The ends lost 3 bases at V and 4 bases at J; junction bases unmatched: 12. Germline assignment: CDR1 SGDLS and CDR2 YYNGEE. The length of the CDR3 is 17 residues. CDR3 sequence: CASSGEGTSGGKYEQYF. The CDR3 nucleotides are TGTGCCAGCAGCGGCGAAGGTACTAGCGGGGGTAAATACGAGCAGTACTTC.

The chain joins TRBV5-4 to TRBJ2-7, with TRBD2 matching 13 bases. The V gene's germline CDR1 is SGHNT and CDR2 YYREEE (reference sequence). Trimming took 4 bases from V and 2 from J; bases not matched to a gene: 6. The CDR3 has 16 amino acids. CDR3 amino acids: CASSIRTSGGTYEQYF. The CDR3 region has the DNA TGTGCCAGCAGCATACGGACTAGCGGGGGAACCTACGAGCAGTACTTC.

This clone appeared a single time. Written as DNA, the CDR3 is TGTGCCAGCAGTGAACCCGGGACTAGGCTCAGTGAGCAGTTCTTC. Its translation is CASSEPGTRLSEQFF. The V gene is TRBV6-1, the J gene TRBJ2-1, with TRBD2 matching 8 bases. Trimming took 2 bases from V and 9 from J; bases not matched to a gene: 9. In germline, CDR1 is MNHNS, CDR2 SASEGT. The CDR3 contains 15 residues.

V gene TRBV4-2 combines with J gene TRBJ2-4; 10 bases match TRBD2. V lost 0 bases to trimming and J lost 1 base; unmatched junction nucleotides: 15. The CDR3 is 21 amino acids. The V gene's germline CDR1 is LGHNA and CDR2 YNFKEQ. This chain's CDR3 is CASSQDAASGSSALAKNIQYF. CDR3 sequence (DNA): TGTGCCAGCAGCCAAGACGCGGCTAGCGGGAGTTCGGCCCTCGCCAAAAACATTCAGTACTTC.